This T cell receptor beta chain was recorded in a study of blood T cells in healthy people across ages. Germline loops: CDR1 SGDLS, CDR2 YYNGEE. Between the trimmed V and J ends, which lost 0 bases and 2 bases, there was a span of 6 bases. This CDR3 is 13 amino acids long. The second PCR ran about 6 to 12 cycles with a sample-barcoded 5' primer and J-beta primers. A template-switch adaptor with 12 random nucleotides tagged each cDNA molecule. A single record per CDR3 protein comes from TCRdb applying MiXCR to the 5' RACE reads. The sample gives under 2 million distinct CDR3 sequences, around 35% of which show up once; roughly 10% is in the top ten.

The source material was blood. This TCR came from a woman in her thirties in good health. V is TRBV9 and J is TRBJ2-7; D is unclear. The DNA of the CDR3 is TGTGCCAGCAGCGTAGGTAATACCTACGAGCAGTACTTC. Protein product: CASSVGNTYEQYF.